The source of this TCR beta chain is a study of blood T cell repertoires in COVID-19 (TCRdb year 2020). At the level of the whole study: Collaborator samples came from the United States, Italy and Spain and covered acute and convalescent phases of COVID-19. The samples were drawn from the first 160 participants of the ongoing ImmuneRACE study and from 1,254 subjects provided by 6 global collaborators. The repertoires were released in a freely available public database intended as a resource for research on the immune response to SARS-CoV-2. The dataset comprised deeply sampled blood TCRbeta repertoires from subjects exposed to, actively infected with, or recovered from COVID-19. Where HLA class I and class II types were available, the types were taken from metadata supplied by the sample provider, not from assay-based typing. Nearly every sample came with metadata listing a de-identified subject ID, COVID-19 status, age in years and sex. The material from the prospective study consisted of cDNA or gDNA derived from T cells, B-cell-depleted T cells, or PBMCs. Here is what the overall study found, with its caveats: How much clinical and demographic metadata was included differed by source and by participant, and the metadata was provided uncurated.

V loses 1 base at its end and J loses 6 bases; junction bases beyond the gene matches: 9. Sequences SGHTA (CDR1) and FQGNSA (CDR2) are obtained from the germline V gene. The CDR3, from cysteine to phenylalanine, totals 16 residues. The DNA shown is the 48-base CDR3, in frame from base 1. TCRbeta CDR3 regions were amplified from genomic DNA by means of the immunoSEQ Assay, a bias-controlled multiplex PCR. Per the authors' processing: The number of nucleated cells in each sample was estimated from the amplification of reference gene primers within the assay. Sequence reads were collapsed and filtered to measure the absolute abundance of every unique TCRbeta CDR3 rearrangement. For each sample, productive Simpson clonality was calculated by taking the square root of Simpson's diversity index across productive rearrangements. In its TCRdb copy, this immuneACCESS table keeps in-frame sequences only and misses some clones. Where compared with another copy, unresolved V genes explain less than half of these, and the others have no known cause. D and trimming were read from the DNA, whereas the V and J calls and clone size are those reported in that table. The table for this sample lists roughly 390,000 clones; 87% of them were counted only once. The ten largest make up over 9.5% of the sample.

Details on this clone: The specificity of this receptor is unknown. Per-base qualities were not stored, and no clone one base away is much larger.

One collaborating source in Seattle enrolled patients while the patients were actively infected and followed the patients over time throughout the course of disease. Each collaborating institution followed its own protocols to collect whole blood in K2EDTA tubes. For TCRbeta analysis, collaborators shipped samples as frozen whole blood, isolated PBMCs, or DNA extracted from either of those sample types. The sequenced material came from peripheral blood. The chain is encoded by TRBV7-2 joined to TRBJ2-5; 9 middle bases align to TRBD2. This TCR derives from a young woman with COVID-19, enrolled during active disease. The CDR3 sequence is CASSLGSASGTKTQYF. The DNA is TGTGCCAGCAGCTTAGGTAGCGCTAGCGGGACCAAGACCCAGTACTTC.